This T cell receptor beta chain came from a study of human T cells and chemical hapten exposure. Details on this clonotype: One end of the junction does not line up with germline, which may come from a read error.

This CDR3 is built from 18 residues. Germline V gene lookup returns CDR1 SSHAT and CDR2 FNYEAQ (reference sequence). Authors' processing steps: A per-sample median of roughly 100,000 TCRs was observed, with a range of roughly 20,000 to 750,000. TCRdb re-called the 5' RACE reads with MiXCR, one entry per CDR3 protein. The V and J calls reflect TCRdb's pipeline rather than the authors' work. The table lists 110,000 or so distinct CDR3 sequences, approximately 20% of them singletons. The template was total RNA from unfractionated whole blood. V and J are TRBV7-7 and TRBJ1-1; the match to TRBD1 covers 8 bases. The receptor was isolated from a human donor in good health. In DNA form, the CDR3 reads TGTGCTAGCAGCCCCCCAGGGGCAGGGGGCGCGGGAGACACTGAAGCTTTCTTT. Amino acids: CASSPPGAGGAGDTEAFF. The variable domain in full, completed from reference TRBV7-7 and TRBJ1-1, reads GAGVSQSPRYKVTKRGQDVTLRCDPISSHATLYWYQQALGQGPEFLTYFNYEAQPDKSGLPSDRFSAERPEGSISTLTIQRTEQRDSAMYRCASSPPGAGGAGDTEAFFGQGTRLTVV.